This TCR beta chain is from a study of CD4+ T cells in melanoma. Study observations and caveats: CD8+ T cell, macrophage and B cell function reportedly correlated with neoantigen-specific CD4+ T cells. Reportedly, melanoma neoantigen-specific CD4+ T cells showed varied differentiation states.

The CDR3 contains 14 residues. Germline-derived CDR1 and CDR2 are MGHRA and YSYEKL. Trimming took 1 base from V and 3 from J, leaving 7 bases between them. On this clone: The antigen remains undetermined.

Method: immunoSEQ multiplex PCR; TCRdb's copy keeps in-frame clones and lacks some. The sample contains thousands of clones, around 50% of which appear only once. Input material: cells from a culture (not recorded whether cultured in vitro). The source is a human donor with melanoma. The V and J genes are TRBV4-1 and TRBJ1-5, with D hard to call. The CDR3 DNA follows: TGCGCCAGCAGCCAAGGTCAGGCCAATCAGCCCCAGCATTTT. This codes for CASSQGQANQPQHF.